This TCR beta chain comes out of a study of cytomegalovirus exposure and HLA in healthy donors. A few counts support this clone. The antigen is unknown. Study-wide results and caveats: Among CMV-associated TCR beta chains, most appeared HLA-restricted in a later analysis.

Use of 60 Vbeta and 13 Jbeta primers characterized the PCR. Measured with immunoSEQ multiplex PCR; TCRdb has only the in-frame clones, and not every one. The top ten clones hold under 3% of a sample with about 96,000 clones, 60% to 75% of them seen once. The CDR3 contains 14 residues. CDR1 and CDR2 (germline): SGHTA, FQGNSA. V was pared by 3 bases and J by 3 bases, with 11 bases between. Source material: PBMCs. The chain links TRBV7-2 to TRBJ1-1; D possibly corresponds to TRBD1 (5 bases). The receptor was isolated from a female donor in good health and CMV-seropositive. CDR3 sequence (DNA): TGTGCCAGCAGCTTCCAGGGCTCGTACACTGAAGCTTTCTTT. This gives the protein CASSFQGSYTEAFF.